This T cell receptor (beta chain) was identified during a study of shared clonotypes between healthy human individuals. Overall study: CD4 naive and memory got three plates each, CD8 naive two, CD8 memory one. Study results and limitations: Clonotypes that were shared across a few donors made up 4% to 6% of naive CD4 clonotypes.

CD45RA+ naive and CD45RA-negative memory subsets were separated from CD4+ cells. Trimming cost V 6 bases and J 0 bases, with 9 bases left between them. The CDR3 runs to 15 residues. Germline values: CDR1 MDHEN, CDR2 SYDVKM. This clone was seen a single time. Its antigen is undetermined. Here immunoSEQ multiplex PCR was the method, and the copy in TCRdb shows in-frame clones only, minus some. Of around 2.3 million clones listed, approximately 94% are singletons. V gene TRBV28 combines with J gene TRBJ2-6; weak D call: TRBD2 (6 bases). This receptor was taken from a man between 18 and 35 years old in good health. The sequencing sample was made of naive CD4+ T cells sorted from blood. Indicated subset: CD45RA+ positively selected. The CDR3 is CASRLGSSGANVLTF. CDR3 sequence (DNA): TGTGCCAGCAGGCTCGGGAGCTCTGGGGCCAACGTCCTGACTTTC.